The 2 T cell receptor beta chains reported below all come from one sample, sequenced in a study of T-cell memory formation after mild COVID-19. TCRdb processed the 5' RACE reads anew with MiXCR; each CDR3 protein has one entry. The table has under 300,000 distinct CDR3 sequences, approximately 18% seen once. The sample was PBMCs or a T cell subset sorted from them (not recorded which). These receptors were obtained from a young man who had mild COVID-19 (a few samples of this study predate the infection). Cell type and time point are not known.

The chain joins TRBV12-3 or TRBV12-4 to TRBJ1-1; no clear D gene. V was clipped by 3 bases and J by 10 bases, with 18 bases between them. The CDR3 covers 14 residues. CDR3 in DNA: TGTGCCAGCAGTTTCTCGGTGTTGAAGGGTGGAGCTTTCTTT. This gives the protein CASSFSVLKGGAFF.

The chain has TRBV29-1 and TRBJ2-3; D could derive from TRBD1 or TRBD2 (5 bases each). V lost 4 bases, J lost 0 bases, and 8 bases lay in between. The germline gives CDR1 SQVTM, CDR2 ANQGSEA. This CDR3 region has 13 residues. The chain's CDR3 is CSVARDSTDTQYF. CDR3 coding DNA: TGCAGCGTTGCTCGGGACAGCACAGATACGCAGTATTTT.